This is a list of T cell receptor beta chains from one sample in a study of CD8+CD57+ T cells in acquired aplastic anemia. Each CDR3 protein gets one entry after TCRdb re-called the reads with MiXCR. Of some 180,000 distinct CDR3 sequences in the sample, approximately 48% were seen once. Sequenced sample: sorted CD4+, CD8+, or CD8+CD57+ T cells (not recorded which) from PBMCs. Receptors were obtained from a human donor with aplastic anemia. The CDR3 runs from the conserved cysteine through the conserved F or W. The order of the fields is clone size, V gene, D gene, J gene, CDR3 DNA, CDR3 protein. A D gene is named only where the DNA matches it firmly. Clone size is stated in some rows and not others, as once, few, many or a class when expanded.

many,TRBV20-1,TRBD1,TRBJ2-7,TGCAGTGCGAGCCCGGGACAGGGAATCTACGAGCAGTACTTC,CSASPGQGIYEQYF
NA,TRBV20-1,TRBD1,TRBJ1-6,TGCAGTGTCGGGACAGAAACTAATTCACCCCTCCACTTT,CSVGTETNSPLHF
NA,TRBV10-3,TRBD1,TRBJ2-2,TGTGCCATCGGGACAGACCGGGAGCTGTTTTTT,CAIGTDRELFF
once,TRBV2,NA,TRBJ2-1,TGTGCCAGCGTATGGCAGGGTACCTACAATGAGCAGTTCTTC,CASVWQGTYNEQFF
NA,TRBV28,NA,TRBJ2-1,TGTGCCAGCAGTACCCTCGGGGGACGGGGGTTTTCCAATGAGCAGTTCTTC,CASSTLGGRGFSNEQFF
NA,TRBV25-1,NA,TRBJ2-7,TGTGCCAGCAGCGCACCGGTTATGGGCGAGCAGTACTTC,CASSAPVMGEQYF
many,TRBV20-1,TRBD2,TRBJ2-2,TGCAGTGCTAGAGACGGGGGGTGGGGAAACGCCGGGGAGCTGTTTTTT,CSARDGGWGNAGELFF
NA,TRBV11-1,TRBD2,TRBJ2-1,TGTGCCAGCAGCTTGCTAGCGGGACTACTCCATGAGCAGTTCTTC,CASSLLAGLLHEQFF
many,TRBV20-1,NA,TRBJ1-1,TGCAGTGCTAGAGATGGGAGGGGGGACACTGAAGCTTTCTTT,CSARDGRGDTEAFF
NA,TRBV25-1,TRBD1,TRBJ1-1,TGTGCCAGCAGTGAGGACAGGGTGTTCACTGAAGCTTTCTTT,CASSEDRVFTEAFF
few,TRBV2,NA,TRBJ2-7,TGTGCCACCCTGGCAGCCTACGAGCAGTACTTC,CATLAAYEQYF
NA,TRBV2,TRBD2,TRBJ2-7,TGTGCCAGCAGTGAAGTCAGCGGGGCAATGTACGAGCAGTACTTC,CASSEVSGAMYEQYF
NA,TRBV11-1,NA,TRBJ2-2,TGTGCCAGCAGCCCCACATTGCCAGACTCGGGAGGGGAGCTGTTTTTT,CASSPTLPDSGGELFF
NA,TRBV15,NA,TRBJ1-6,TGTGCCACCAAAGCAGGGAGCTCCTATAATTCACCCCTCCACTTT,CATKAGSSYNSPLHF
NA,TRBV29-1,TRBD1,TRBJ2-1,TGCAGCGCTACCGATCAGGGACAGGCCTATGAGCAGTTCTTC,CSATDQGQAYEQFF
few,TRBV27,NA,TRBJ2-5,TGTGCCAGCAGTCGCCCCGGGGAAAGAGAGACCCAGTACTTC,CASSRPGERETQYF
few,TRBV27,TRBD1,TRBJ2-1,TGTGCCAGCAGTTTACCCGGGACAGGGTTGAATGAGCAGTTCTTC,CASSLPGTGLNEQFF
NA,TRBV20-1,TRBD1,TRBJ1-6,TGCAGTGCTAGGACAGGGGTTTATGGGAGTTCACCCCTCCACTTT,CSARTGVYGSSPLHF
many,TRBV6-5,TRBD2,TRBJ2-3,TGTGCCAGCAGTTACGGCCGAACTAGCGGGGGCACAGATACGCAGTATTTT,CASSYGRTSGGTDTQYF
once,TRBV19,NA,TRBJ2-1,TGTGCCAGTAGTATGGGGAGCTACAATGAGCAGTTCTTC,CASSMGSYNEQFF
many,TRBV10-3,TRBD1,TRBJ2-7,TGTGCCACGGGACAGGCGACATACGAGCAGTACTTC,CATGQATYEQYF
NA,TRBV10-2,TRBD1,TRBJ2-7,TGCGCCAGCAGTTTGACAGGGGAAACCTACGAGCAGTACTTC,CASSLTGETYEQYF
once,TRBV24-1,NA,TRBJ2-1,TGTGCCACCAATGATGGAGGCTTGGGGGAGCAGTTCTTC,CATNDGGLGEQFF
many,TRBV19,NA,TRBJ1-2,TGTGCCAGTAGTACACAGGGCGTCATTTCGGGCTACACCTTC,CASSTQGVISGYTF
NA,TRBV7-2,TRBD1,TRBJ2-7,TGTGCCAGCAGCTGGACAGGGAACTACGAGCAGTACTTC,CASSWTGNYEQYF
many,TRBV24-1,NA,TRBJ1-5,TGTGCCACCAGTGGGGGATGGGGAAATCAGCCCCAGCATTTT,CATSGGWGNQPQHF
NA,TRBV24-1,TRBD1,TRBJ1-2,TGTGCCGCCAGTGATTCACAGGGGAAATATGGCTACACCTTC,CAASDSQGKYGYTF
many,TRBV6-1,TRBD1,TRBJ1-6,TGTGCCAGCGGGAGGGGGCTTAATTCACCCCTCCACTTT,CASGRGLNSPLHF
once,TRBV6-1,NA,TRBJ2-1,TGTGCCAGCACCAGACTGGACTTCCCCAATGAGCAGTTCTTC,CASTRLDFPNEQFF